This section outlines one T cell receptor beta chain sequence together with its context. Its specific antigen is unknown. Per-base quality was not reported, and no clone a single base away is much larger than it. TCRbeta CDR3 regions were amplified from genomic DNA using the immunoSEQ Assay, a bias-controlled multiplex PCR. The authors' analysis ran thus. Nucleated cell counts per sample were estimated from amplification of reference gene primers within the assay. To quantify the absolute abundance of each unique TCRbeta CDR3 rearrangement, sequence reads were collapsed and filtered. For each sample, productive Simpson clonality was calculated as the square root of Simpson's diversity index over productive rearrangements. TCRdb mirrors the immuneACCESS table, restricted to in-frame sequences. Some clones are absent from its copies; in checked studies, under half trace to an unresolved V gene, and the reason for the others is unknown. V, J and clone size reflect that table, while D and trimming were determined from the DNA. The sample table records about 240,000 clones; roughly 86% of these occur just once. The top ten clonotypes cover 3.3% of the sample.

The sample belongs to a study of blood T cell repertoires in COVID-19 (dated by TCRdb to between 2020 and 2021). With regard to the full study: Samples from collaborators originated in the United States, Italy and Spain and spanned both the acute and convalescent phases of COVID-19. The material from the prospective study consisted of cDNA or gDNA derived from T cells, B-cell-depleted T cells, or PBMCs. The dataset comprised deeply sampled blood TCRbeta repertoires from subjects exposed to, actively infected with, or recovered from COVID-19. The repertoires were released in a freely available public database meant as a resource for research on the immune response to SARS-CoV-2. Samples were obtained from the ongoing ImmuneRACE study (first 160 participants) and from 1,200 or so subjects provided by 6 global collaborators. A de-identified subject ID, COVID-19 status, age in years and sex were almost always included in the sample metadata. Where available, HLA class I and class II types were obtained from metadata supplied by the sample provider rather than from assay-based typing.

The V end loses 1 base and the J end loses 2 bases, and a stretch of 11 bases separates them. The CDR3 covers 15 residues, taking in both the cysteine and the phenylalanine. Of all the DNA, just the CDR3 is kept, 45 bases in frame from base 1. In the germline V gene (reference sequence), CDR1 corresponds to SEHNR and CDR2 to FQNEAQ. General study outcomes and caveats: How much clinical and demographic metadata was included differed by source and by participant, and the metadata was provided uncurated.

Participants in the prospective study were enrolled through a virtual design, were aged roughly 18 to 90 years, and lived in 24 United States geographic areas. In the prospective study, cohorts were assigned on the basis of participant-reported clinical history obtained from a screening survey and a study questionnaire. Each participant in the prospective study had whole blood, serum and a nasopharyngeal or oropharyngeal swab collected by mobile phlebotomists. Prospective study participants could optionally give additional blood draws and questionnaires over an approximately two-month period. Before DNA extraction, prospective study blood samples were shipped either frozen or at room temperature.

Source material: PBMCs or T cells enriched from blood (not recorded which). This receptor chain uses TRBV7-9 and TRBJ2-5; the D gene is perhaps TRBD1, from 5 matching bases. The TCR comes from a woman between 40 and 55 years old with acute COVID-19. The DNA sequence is TGTGCCAGCAGCTTAGAGGCAGGGTGGCAAGAGACCCAGTACTTC. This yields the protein CASSLEAGWQETQYF.